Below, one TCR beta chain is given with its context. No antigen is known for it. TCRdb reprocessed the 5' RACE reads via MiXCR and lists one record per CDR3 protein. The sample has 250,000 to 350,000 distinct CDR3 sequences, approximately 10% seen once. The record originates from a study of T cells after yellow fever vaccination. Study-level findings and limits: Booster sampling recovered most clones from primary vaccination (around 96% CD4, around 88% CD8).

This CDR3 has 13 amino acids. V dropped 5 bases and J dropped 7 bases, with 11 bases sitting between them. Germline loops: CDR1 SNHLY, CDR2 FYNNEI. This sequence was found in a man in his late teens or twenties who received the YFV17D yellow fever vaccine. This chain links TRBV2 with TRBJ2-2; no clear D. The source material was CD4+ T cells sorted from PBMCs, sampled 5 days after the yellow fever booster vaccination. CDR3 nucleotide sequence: TGTGCCAGCAGTATCGTGGCCCGCGGGGAGCTGTTTTTT. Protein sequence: CASSIVARGELFF. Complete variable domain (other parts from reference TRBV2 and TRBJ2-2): EPEVTQTPSHQVTQMGQEVILRCVPISNHLYFYWYRQILGQKVEFLVSFYNNEISEKSEIFDDQFSVERPDGSNFTLKIRSTKLEDSAMYFCASSIVARGELFFGEGSRLTVL.